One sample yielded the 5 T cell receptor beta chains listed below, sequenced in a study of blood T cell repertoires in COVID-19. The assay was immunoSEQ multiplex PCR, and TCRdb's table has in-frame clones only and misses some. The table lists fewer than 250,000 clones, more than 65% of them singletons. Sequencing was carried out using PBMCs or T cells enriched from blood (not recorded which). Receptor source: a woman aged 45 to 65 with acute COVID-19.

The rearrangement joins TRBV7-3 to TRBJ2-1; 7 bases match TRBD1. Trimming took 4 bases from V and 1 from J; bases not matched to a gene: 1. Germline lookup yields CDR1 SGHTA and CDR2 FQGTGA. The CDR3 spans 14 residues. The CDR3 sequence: CASSSGQSYNEQFF. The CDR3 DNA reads TGTGCCAGCAGCTCGGGACAGTCCTACAATGAGCAGTTCTTC.

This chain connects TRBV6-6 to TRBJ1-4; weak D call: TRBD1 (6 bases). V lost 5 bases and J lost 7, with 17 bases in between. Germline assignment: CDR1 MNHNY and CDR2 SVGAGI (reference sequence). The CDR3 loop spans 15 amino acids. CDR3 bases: TGTGCCAGCAGTAACAATCAGGGGTTTGGTGAAAAACTGTTTTTT. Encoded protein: CASSNNQGFGEKLFF.

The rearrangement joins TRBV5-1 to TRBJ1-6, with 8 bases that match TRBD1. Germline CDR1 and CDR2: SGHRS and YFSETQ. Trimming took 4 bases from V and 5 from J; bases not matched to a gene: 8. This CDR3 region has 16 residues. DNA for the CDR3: TGCGCCAGCAGCCCACAGGGGGTAGGAAATAATTCACCCCTCCACTTT. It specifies CASSPQGVGNNSPLHF.

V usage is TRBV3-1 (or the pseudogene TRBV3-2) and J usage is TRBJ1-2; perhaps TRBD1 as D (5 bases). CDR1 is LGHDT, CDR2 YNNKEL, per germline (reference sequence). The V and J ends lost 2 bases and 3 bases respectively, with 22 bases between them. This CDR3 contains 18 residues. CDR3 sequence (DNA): TGTGCCAGCAGCCAATATGATGCAGGGCGGTTTGCCGACTATGGCTACACCTTC. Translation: CASSQYDAGRFADYGYTF.

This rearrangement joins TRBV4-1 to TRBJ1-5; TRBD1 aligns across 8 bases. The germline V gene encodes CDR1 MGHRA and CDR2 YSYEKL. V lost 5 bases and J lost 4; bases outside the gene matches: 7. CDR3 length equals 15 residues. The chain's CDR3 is CASSLTGVGNQPQHF. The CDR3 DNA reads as TGCGCCAGCAGCTTGACAGGGGTAGGTAATCAGCCCCAGCATTTT.